The 31 T cell receptor beta chains below were found in one sample sequenced in a study of OX40 agonist ivuxolimab in advanced cancers. Only in-frame clones appear in the TCRdb table, and some are missing; sequencing was by immunoSEQ multiplex PCR. The profile covers tens of thousands of clones, with about 81% appearing a single time and approximately 7% taken by the ten largest. Sequencing was performed on CD4+ or CD8+ T cells sorted from blood, taken in a trial of the OX40 agonist ivuxolimab. The receptors were gathered from an adult with an advanced solid tumor such as melanoma, head and neck, liver or kidney cancer.

The rearrangement links TRBV15 to TRBJ1-2, with 7 bases aligning to TRBD1. Germline CDR1 reads LNHNV; CDR2 reads YYDKDF (reference sequence). The CDR3 consists of 14 residues. V lost 2 bases, J lost 4 bases, and 4 bases stayed unmatched. The CDR3 region has the DNA TGTGCCACCAGCAGACGACAGGGCGGCTATGGCTACACCTTC. Residues: CATSRRQGGYGYTF.

This clone was found a few times. The chain has TRBV18 and TRBJ2-3; possibly TRBD1 for D (5 bases). V lost 2 bases and J lost 5, with 11 bases in between. This CDR3 region has 14 residues. Germline V gives CDR1 KGHSH, CDR2 LQKENI. The CDR3 spells CASSPKGMGDTQYF. CDR3 sequence (DNA): TGTGCCAGCTCACCAAAGGGGATGGGAGATACGCAGTATTTT.

V usage is TRBV18 and J usage is TRBJ2-3; D is unresolved. Germline V gives CDR1 KGHSH, CDR2 LQKENI. V was clipped by 2 bases and J by 4 bases, with 10 bases between them. This CDR3 contains 14 residues. DNA for the CDR3: TGTGCCAGCTCACCAACGGGTTTCCCAGATACGCAGTATTTT. Protein: CASSPTGFPDTQYF.

The chain couples TRBV5-1 to TRBJ2-7; D is unclear. Trimming took off 4 bases at V and 6 bases at J, with 17 bases between the two ends. The germline V gene encodes CDR1 SGHRS and CDR2 YFSETQ. This CDR3 has 14 amino acids. CDR3 DNA sequence: TGCGCCAGCAGCACTGGGCCCGGAGCACCCGAGCAGTACTTC. Amino acid sequence: CASSTGPGAPEQYF.

This chain joins TRBV6-1 and TRBJ2-7; D call uncertain. The CDR3 is 12 amino acids. Deletions cut 4 bases from V and 4 bases from J, with 8 bases between. Looked up from germline, CDR1 is MNHNS and CDR2 is SASEGT. The CDR3 region is CASSVGSYEQYF. CDR3 nucleotides: TGTGCCAGCAGTGTCGGCAGTTACGAGCAGTACTTC.

The V and J genes are TRBV30 and TRBJ2-5, with 10 bases fitting TRBD2. This CDR3 is built from 17 residues. Germline V lookup: CDR1 GTSNPN, CDR2 SVGIG (reference sequence). J lost 9 bases, V lost 5 bases, and 21 bases had no gene match. This CDR3 is CAWELAGYRSPPGAQYF. The CDR3 nucleotides are TGTGCCTGGGAACTAGCGGGATACCGCTCACCCCCAGGGGCCCAGTACTTC.

V gene TRBV5-6 combines with J gene TRBJ1-2, with 7 bases lining up with TRBD1. V shed 1 base and J 5 bases; nucleotides not matched to a gene: 5. There are 14 residues in the CDR3. CDR1 and CDR2 (germline): SGHDT, YYEEEE. CDR3 loop: CASSLSEGAYGYTF. The CDR3 DNA reads TGTGCCAGCAGCTTGTCGGAGGGGGCATATGGCTACACCTTC.

In its sample, this clone was seen once. The V call is TRBV5-1, the J call TRBJ1-4; D uncertain. V was cut by 1 base and J by 2 bases, with 3 bases left in between. From germline, CDR1 is SGHRS and CDR2 YFSETQ. This CDR3 contains 13 residues. This CDR3 reads CASSLQTNEKLFF. The DNA for the CDR3 is TGCGCCAGCAGCTTGCAGACTAATGAAAAACTGTTTTTT. Complete variable domain (other parts from reference TRBV5-1 and TRBJ1-4): KAGVTQTPRYLIKTRGQQVTLSCSPISGHRSVSWYQQTPGQGLQFLFEYFSETQRNKGNFPGRFSGRQFSNSRSEMNVSTLELGDSALYLCASSLQTNEKLFFGSGTQLSVL.

The chain links TRBV5-4 to TRBJ1-6; 9 bases line up with TRBD1. J lost 6 bases, V lost 3 bases, and 4 bases had no gene match. This CDR3 contains 15 residues. The germline gives CDR1 SGHNT, CDR2 YYREEE (reference sequence). This CDR3 is CASSSGQGGNSPLHF. The CDR3 nucleotides read TGTGCCAGCAGCTCGGGACAGGGCGGTAATTCACCCCTCCACTTT.

This clone was seen a few times. The genes are TRBV6-1 and TRBJ1-5; D call uncertain. The CDR3 is 13 residues long. Germline V CDR1 and CDR2: MNHNS, SASEGT. V lost 5 bases and J lost 3, with 8 bases in between. CDR3 loop: CASSSTLNQPQHF. The CDR3 DNA sequence: TGTGCCAGCAGTTCCACCCTCAATCAGCCCCAGCATTTT.

The chain combines TRBV27 with TRBJ2-1; D is perhaps TRBD2 (5 bases). V was cut by 6 bases and J by 4 bases, with 10 bases left in between. The length of the CDR3 is 13 residues. Per germline, CDR1 MNHEY and CDR2 SMNVEV (reference sequence). CDR3 in amino acids: CASSFTSYNEQFF. DNA of the CDR3: TGTGCCAGCAGCTTTACTAGTTACAATGAGCAGTTCTTC.

The chain recombines TRBV4-1 with TRBJ1-6; 7 bases line up with TRBD1. This CDR3 region has 17 residues. Per the germline V gene, CDR1 is MGHRA and CDR2 is YSYEKL. The J segment lost 2 bases and the V segment lost 7 bases, leaving 11 bases of the junction unmatched. Here the CDR3 DNA reads TGCGCCAGCACCACGGCGACAGGGAGCCCCTATAATTCACCCCTCCACTTT. Translated, it gives CASTTATGSPYNSPLHF.

Remarks on this clone: Other DNA sequences from this sample encode an identical CDR3 as well. The chain is built from TRBV7-9 and TRBJ1-4; 9 nucleotides line up with TRBD1. With V trimmed by 5 bases and J by 5 bases, 3 bases remained unmatched. The CDR3 extends over 14 amino acids. Germline CDR1 is SEHNR and CDR2 is FQNEAQ (reference sequence). Here the CDR3 DNA reads TGTGCCAGCAGCCTCGGGACAGGGAATGAAAAACTGTTTTTT. Its translation is CASSLGTGNEKLFF. Complete variable domain (other parts from reference TRBV7-9 and TRBJ1-4): DTGVSQNPRHKITKRGQNVTFRCDPISEHNRLYWYRQTLGQGPEFLTYFQNEAQLEKSRLLSDRFSAERPKGSFSTLEIQRTEQGDSAMYLCASSLGTGNEKLFFGSGTQLSVL.

This clone has just a few counts. J is TRBJ2-1 and V is TRBV6-1; 7 bases fit TRBD2. CDR1 and CDR2 from the germline V gene are MNHNS and SASEGT. This CDR3 has 14 residues. V was clipped by 1 base and J by 8 bases; unmatched bases: 5. In DNA form, the CDR3 reads TGTGCCAGCAGTGAAGGAGGGAGGGATTATGAGCAGTTCTTC. It encodes CASSEGGRDYEQFF.

The rearrangement joins TRBV30 to TRBJ2-3; no reliable D call. Trimming took 4 bases from V and 5 from J, leaving 16 bases between them. The CDR3 is 14 residues long. CDR1 is GTSNPN and CDR2 is SVGIG in the germline V gene (reference sequence). The CDR3 reads CAWIPGPSGDTQYF. The CDR3, as DNA: TGTGCCTGGATACCCGGCCCGTCAGGAGATACGCAGTATTTT.

The V and J genes are TRBV18 and TRBJ2-3; TRBD2 might be the D (5 bases). Germline-derived CDR1 and CDR2 are KGHSH and LQKENI. Trimming took off 6 bases at V and 2 bases at J, with 15 bases between the two ends. The CDR3 is made up of 15 amino acids. CDR3 coding DNA: TGTGCCAGCTCGCCCACTTCGGAGGCCACAGATACGCAGTATTTT. It specifies CASSPTSEATDTQYF.

V and J are TRBV23-1 and TRBJ1-1; 7 nucleotides align to TRBD1. TRBV23-1 is reported as an ORF; its role is uncertain. The CDR3 loop spans 12 amino acids. The V gene end was trimmed by 8 bases and the J gene end by 8 bases; junction bases not matched to a gene: 8. The CDR3 loop reads CASGGGGGEAFF. CDR3 nucleotides: TGCGCCAGCGGAGGGGGAGGGGGCGAAGCTTTCTTT.

The chain carries TRBV25-1 and TRBJ1-1, with D perhaps TRBD1 (5 bases). Germline V lookup: CDR1 MGHDK, CDR2 SYGVNS. Trimming took 6 bases from V and 11 from J, leaving 13 bases between them. The CDR3 runs 11 residues. This chain's CDR3 is CASRSQGTAFF. The DNA of the CDR3 is TGTGCCAGCAGGTCCCAAGGGACGGCTTTCTTT.

The chain carries TRBV14 and TRBJ2-6; unclear D gene. Per germline, CDR1 SGHDN and CDR2 FVKESK. Trimming removed 3 bases from V and 2 bases from J, with 8 bases in between. This CDR3 region has 15 residues. CDR3 residues: CASSHPSAGANVLTF. In nucleotides, the CDR3 is TGTGCCAGCAGCCATCCTTCCGCTGGGGCCAACGTCCTGACTTTC.

In DNA form, the CDR3 reads TGTGCCAGCAGCACGGGACAGGCTGAGAATTCACCCCTCCACTTT. Translation: CASSTGQAENSPLHF. This chain links TRBV7-9 with TRBJ1-6; 8 bases match TRBD1. CDR1 is SEHNR, CDR2 FQNEAQ, per germline (reference sequence). The CDR3 covers 15 residues. The ends lost 5 bases at V and 7 bases at J; junction bases unmatched: 7.

The chain recombines TRBV27 with TRBJ2-3; D may match TRBD1 or TRBD2 (6 bases each). Looked up from germline, CDR1 is MNHEY and CDR2 is SMNVEV (reference sequence). Trimming left V 6 bases short and J 2 bases short, with 18 bases between. This CDR3 comprises 16 residues. DNA for the CDR3: TGTGCCAGCAGGGACTGGGGGGCGGGTAACACAGATACGCAGTATTTT. It codes for CASRDWGAGNTDTQYF.

The rearrangement links TRBV6-5 to TRBJ2-3; 11 positions agree with TRBD2. V dropped 0 bases and J dropped 1; count of bases not matched to a gene: 0. CDR1 is MNHEY and CDR2 is SVGAGI in the germline V gene. The CDR3 spans 16 residues. Here the CDR3 DNA reads TGTGCCAGCAGTTACTCGACTAGCGGGGGCACAGATACGCAGTATTTT. Its translation: CASSYSTSGGTDTQYF.

The CDR3 loop is CASSYSLTEAFF. The CDR3 DNA is TGTGCCAGCAGTTACAGTTTAACTGAAGCTTTCTTT. The chain uses TRBV2 and TRBJ1-1; D gene ambiguous. The length of the CDR3 is 12 residues. Germline assignment: CDR1 SNHLY and CDR2 FYNNEI. The germline V and J ends were trimmed by 5 bases and 5 bases, with 9 bases remaining between them.

There are a few counts of this clone. CDR3 residues: CASSPRKEEPQHF. The CDR3 region has the DNA TGTGCCAGCTCACCCCGGAAAGAAGAGCCCCAGCATTTT. This rearrangement joins TRBV18 to TRBJ1-5; no clear D gene. The V gene lost 3 bases and the J gene lost 8 bases, with 11 bases spanning the gap. CDR3 length: 13 residues. Germline-derived CDR1 and CDR2 are KGHSH and LQKENI.

V gene TRBV5-1 combines with J gene TRBJ1-4, with D unclear. Germline CDR1 reads SGHRS; CDR2 reads YFSETQ. This CDR3 has 15 residues. V shed 4 bases and J shed 6 bases, with 16 bases lying between them. CDR3 DNA sequence: TGCGCCAGCAGCGCCTCCGGGATCGGGCATGAAAAACTGTTTTTT. It yields the protein CASSASGIGHEKLFF.

The J gene is TRBJ2-2, the V gene TRBV6-1; D ambiguous. Looked up from germline, CDR1 is MNHNS and CDR2 is SASEGT. The CDR3 totals 12 residues. The V and J ends lost 6 bases and 2 bases respectively, with 4 bases between them. CDR3 sequence (DNA): TGTGCCAGCAGGCTTAACACCGGGGAGCTGTTTTTT. It encodes CASRLNTGELFF.

The rearrangement uses TRBV6-5 and TRBJ2-1; 11 positions agree with TRBD2. The V segment lost 4 bases and the J segment 9 bases; nucleotides outside the gene matches: 8. The length of the CDR3 is 15 residues. From germline, CDR1 is MNHEY and CDR2 SVGAGI. The CDR3: CASSLGSGRVGEQFF. The CDR3 bases are TGTGCCAGCAGTTTGGGTAGCGGGAGGGTCGGTGAGCAGTTCTTC.

The rearrangement links TRBV7-2 to TRBJ2-1, with a tentative D call TRBD2 (6 bases). V shed 2 bases and J shed 7 bases, with 15 bases lying between them. This CDR3 has 15 amino acids. Per the germline V gene, CDR1 is SGHTA and CDR2 is FQGNSA. CDR3 bases: TGTGCCAGCAGCTTATTAGGGCTAGCGAGTAATGAGCAGTTCTTC. Translation: CASSLLGLASNEQFF.

This sequence joins TRBV30 and TRBJ1-5, with D unclear. V was cut by 2 bases and J by 5 bases, with 10 bases left in between. Germline-derived CDR1 and CDR2 are GTSNPN and SVGIG (reference sequence). The CDR3 contains 13 residues. The CDR3 region has the DNA TGTGCCTGGAGTCTCTCCTATGATCAGCCCCAGCATTTT. Translated, it gives CAWSLSYDQPQHF.

The genes are TRBV5-4 and TRBJ2-7, with 8 bases that match TRBD2. Per the germline V gene, CDR1 is SGHNT and CDR2 is YYREEE (reference sequence). The CDR3 has 14 residues. V shed 0 bases and J 6 bases; nucleotides not matched to a gene: 5. This chain's CDR3 is CASSLELAGREQYF. CDR3 sequence (DNA): TGTGCCAGCAGCTTGGAATTAGCGGGGCGCGAGCAGTACTTC.

The gene calls are TRBV18 and TRBJ1-3; 9 nucleotides match TRBD1. The CDR3 sequence is 15 residues long. CDR1 KGHSH and CDR2 LQKENI come from the germline V gene. J gave up 7 bases and V 3 bases, and 7 bases lay outside the gene matches. The CDR3 loop reads CASSPKPDRGNTIYF. The CDR3 DNA reads TGTGCCAGCTCACCGAAGCCCGACAGGGGGAACACCATATATTTT.